This T cell receptor beta chain appears in the sequencing data of a study of T-cell memory formation after mild COVID-19. The germline V gene has CDR1 SQVTM and CDR2 ANQGSEA. The V gene lost 1 base and the J gene lost 2 bases, with 3 bases spanning the gap. The CDR3 sequence is 11 residues long. Details on this clonotype: As yet, its antigen is unknown.

Findings of the study overall: Pre-infection memory held some responding clones, suggesting pre-existing cross-reactive T cells responded. What remained unconfirmed was the SARS-CoV-2 specificity of second-wave clones peaking on day 37.

TCR alpha and TCR beta cDNA libraries with sample barcodes and UMIs came from 5'RACE using constant-segment primers. TCRdb fed the 5' RACE reads into MiXCR, producing one record per CDR3 protein. The repertoire holds fewer than 700,000 distinct CDR3 sequences, around 17% seen once, with more than 10% in the top ten. The V call is TRBV29-1, the J call TRBJ2-7; D not resolved. The source is an adult woman who had mild COVID-19 (a few samples of this study predate the infection). Cell type and time point are not known. The sample consisted of PBMCs or a T cell subset sorted from them (not recorded which). The CDR3 here is CSVEGAYEQYF. CDR3 in DNA: TGCAGCGTTGAAGGTGCCTACGAGCAGTACTTC.